This note documents a single TCR beta chain sequence. The clone's antigen remains unknown. Per-base quality was not reported, and no clone a single base away is much larger than it. Library preparation used the immunoSEQ multiplex PCR assay. Not all clones reach the TCRdb copy of this immuneACCESS table, which keeps in-frame sequences only. Checked studies attribute under half of the gap to unresolved V genes and leave the rest unexplained. The sample includes some 71,000 clones, with roughly 96% observed a single time. The ten most abundant clones make up 0.22% of the sample. This specimen belongs to a study of technical replicates of blood from a handful of donors (dated by TCRdb to 2016 to 2017). The sequence came from a human donor in good health. The sequencing input was T cells isolated from PBMCs.

The CDR3 protein is CASSKVGGLLSSDTQYF. The DNA is as follows: TGTGCCAGCAGCAAAGTGGGGGGGCTCTTATCGTCAGATACGCAGTATTTT. The receptor chain draws on TRBV21-1 and TRBJ2-3; the table names TRBD2, a call not compared with the DNA. TRBV21-1 is a documented pseudogene. From the cysteine through the phenylalanine, the CDR3 covers 17 amino acids. Solely the CDR3 DNA is kept, with 51 bases framed from the first base.